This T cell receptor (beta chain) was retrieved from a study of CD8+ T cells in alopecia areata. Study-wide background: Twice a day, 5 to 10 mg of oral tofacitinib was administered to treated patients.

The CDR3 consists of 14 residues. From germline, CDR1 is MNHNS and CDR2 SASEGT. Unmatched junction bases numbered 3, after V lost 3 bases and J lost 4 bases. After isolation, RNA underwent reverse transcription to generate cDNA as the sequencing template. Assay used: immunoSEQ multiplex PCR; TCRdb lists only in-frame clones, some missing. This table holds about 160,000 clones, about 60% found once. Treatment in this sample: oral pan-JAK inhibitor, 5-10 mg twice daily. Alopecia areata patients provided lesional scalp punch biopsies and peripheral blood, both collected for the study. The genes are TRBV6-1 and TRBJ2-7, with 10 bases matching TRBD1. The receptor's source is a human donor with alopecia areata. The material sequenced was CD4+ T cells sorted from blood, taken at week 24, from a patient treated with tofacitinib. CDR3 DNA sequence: TGTGCCAGCAGTGAGGGACAGGGGTTTTACGAGCAGTACTTC. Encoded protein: CASSEGQGFYEQYF.